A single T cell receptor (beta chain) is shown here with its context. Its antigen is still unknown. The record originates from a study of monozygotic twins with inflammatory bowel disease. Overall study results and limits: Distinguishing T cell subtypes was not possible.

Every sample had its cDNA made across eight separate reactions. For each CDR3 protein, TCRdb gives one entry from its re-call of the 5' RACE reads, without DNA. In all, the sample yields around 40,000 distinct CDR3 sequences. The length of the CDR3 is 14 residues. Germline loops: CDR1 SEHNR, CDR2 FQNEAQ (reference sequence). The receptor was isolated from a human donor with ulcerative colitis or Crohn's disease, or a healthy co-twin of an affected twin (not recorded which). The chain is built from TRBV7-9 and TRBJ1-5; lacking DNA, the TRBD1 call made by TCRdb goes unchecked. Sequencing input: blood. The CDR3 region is CASSFGSWGQPQHF.